A selection of T cell receptor beta chains follows, all from one sample in a study of CD8 T cells in ankylosing spondylitis. From the 5' RACE reads, TCRdb called clonotypes with MiXCR, one entry per CDR3 protein. The sample consists of about 360,000 distinct CDR3 sequences, 20% of them appearing once. The sequenced sample was blood, either unsorted or a sorted T cell fraction (not recorded which). The receptors were sampled from a male donor with ankylosing spondylitis or in good health (not recorded which). Both conserved end residues are part of each CDR3. Fields, in order: J gene, V gene, CDR3 protein.

TRBJ2-3 TRBV29-1 CVGSGVGGITDTQYF
TRBJ1-1 TRBV20-1 CSARTGGTTEAFF
TRBJ2-7 TRBV2 CASSEVLLAGGPYEQYF
TRBJ2-1 TRBV12-3/TRBV12-4 CASSSPGGGEQFF
TRBJ2-7 TRBV7-9 CASSSTVDRTYEQYF
TRBJ2-1 TRBV20-1 CSATLPLAGKGDEQFF
TRBJ2-6 TRBV25-1 CASSPRTGATTGANVLTF
TRBJ2-1 TRBV10-3 CAISEAQGDNEQFF
TRBJ2-1 TRBV2 CASRWGGIVDREQFF
TRBJ2-7 TRBV4-2 CASSQGVQGLGEQYF
TRBJ2-3 TRBV9 CASSDHMKTSTDTQYF
TRBJ1-1 TRBV6-5 CASSYGRGTEAFF
TRBJ2-5 TRBV9 CASSVDLGQTETQYF
TRBJ1-4 TRBV25-1 CASSGSTRRHEKLFF
TRBJ2-7 TRBV3-1 CASSQVPVSYEQYF
TRBJ2-1 TRBV4-1 CASSHRERGWEQFF
TRBJ2-3 TRBV4-1 CASSQDRERGIGTDTQYF